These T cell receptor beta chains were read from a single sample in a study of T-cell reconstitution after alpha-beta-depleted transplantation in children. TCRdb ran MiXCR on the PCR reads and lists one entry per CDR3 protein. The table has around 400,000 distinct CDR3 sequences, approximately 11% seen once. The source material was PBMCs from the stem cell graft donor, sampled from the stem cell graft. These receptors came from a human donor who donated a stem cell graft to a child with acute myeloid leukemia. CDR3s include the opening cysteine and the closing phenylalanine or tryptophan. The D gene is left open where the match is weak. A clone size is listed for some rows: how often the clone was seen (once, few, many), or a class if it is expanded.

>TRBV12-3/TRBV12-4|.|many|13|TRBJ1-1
TGTGCCAGCAGTCCAAGAAGTGACACTGAAGCTTTCTTT
CASSPRSDTEAFF
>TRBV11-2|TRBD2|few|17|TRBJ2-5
TGTGCCAGCAGCTTAGTACGGCTAGCGGGGGGTTCAGAGACCCAGTACTTC
CASSLVRLAGGSETQYF
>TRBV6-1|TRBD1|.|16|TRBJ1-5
TGTGCCAGCAGTCCCTGGACAGGGGGCAGCAATCAGCCCCAGCATTTT
CASSPWTGGSNQPQHF
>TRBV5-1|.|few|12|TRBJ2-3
TGCGCCAGCAGCTCGACAGTCCGTACGCAGTATTTT
CASSSTVRTQYF
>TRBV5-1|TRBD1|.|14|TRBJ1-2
TGCGCCAGCAGCAATGCAGGGGGCTACTATGGCTACACCTTC
CASSNAGGYYGYTF
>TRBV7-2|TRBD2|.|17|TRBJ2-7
TGTGCCAGCAGCTTTCCTAGCGGGAGATCCGACCTCTACGAGCAGTACTTC
CASSFPSGRSDLYEQYF
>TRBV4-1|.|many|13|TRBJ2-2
TGCGCCAGCAGCCAAGATCCCACCGGGGAGCTGTTTTTT
CASSQDPTGELFF
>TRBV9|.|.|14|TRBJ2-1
TGTGCCAGCAGCGTTCGGGGGATCGGCAATGAGCAGTTCTTC
CASSVRGIGNEQFF
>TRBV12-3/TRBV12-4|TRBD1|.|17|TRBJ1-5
TGTGCCAGCAGTTATCATTTACCCGGGACAGAGAATCAGCCCCAGCATTTT
CASSYHLPGTENQPQHF
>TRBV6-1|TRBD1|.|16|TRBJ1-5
TGTGCCAGCAGTCATTGGGACAGGGGGCGCCATCAGCCCCAGCATTTT
CASSHWDRGRHQPQHF
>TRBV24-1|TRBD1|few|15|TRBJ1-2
TGTGCCACCAGTGATTCGGGACAGGGGATAGATGGCTACACCTTC
CATSDSGQGIDGYTF
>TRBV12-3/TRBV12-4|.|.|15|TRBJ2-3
TGTGCCAGCACTTTGTTCGGGGGAGTTACAGATACGCAGTATTTT
CASTLFGGVTDTQYF
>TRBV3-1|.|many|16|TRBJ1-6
TGTGCCAGCAGCCAAGAATCTGCAGACTATAATTCACCCCTCCACTTT
CASSQESADYNSPLHF
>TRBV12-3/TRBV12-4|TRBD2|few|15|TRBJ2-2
TGTGCCAGCAGTTTTCCAGCGGGGGGGCGCGGGGAGCTGTTTTTT
CASSFPAGGRGELFF
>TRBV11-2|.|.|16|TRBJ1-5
TGTGCCAGCAGCCGACGATCCCGGGGGGCCACTCAGCCCCAGCATTTT
CASSRRSRGATQPQHF
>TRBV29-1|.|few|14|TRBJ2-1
TGCAGCGTTGTTTTATCTAGCTTGTCTGGTGAGCAGTTCTTC
CSVVLSSLSGEQFF
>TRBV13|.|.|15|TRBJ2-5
TGTGCCAGCAGCGAGGGAGGGGGGCCCGGAGAGACCCAGTACTTC
CASSEGGGPGETQYF
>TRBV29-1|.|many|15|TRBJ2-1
TGCAGCGCACCTAGCGGAGGGGGCTCCTACAATGAGCAGTTCTTC
CSAPSGGGSYNEQFF
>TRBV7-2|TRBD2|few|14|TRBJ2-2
TGTGCCAGCAGCCTTTCGCGGGGGTCCGGGGAGCTGTTTTTT
CASSLSRGSGELFF
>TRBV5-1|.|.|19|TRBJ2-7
TGCGCCAGCAGCTTGCCCCGGCTAGTTGGCGGAGGAGGCGCCTACGAGCAGTACTTC
CASSLPRLVGGGGAYEQYF
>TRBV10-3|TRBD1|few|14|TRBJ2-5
TGTGCCATCAGTGACGGACAGGACCAAGAGACCCAGTACTTC
CAISDGQDQETQYF
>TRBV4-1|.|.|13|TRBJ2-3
TGCGCCAGCAGCCAGAAAGGATATGATACGCAGTATTTT
CASSQKGYDTQYF
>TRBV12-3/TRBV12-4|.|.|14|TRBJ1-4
TGTGCCAGCAGTTTACAGGTCCCTAATGAAAAACTGTTTTTT
CASSLQVPNEKLFF
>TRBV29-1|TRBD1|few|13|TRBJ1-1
TGCAGCGTTCGGGACAGGGGTTACACTGAAGCTTTCTTT
CSVRDRGYTEAFF
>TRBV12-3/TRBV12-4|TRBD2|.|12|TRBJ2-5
TGTGCCAGCAGCGGGGGGTCAGAGACCCAGTACTTC
CASSGGSETQYF
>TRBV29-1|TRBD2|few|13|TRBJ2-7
TGCAGCGCCCTGAGCGGGAGTTCGGGCGAGCAGTACTTC
CSALSGSSGEQYF
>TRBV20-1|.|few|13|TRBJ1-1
TGCAGTGCTAGACCCGACAGAAACACTGAAGCTTTCTTT
CSARPDRNTEAFF
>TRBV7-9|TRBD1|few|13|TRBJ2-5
TGTGCCAGCAGCCCCGGACAGGGGGTTATCCAGTACTTC
CASSPGQGVIQYF
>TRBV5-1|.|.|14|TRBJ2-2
TGCGCCAGCAGCTTTGAACAGCCGTTCGGGGAGCTGTTTTTT
CASSFEQPFGELFF
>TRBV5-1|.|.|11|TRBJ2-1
TGCGCCAGCAGGAGCGGTAATGAGCAGTTCTTC
CASRSGNEQFF
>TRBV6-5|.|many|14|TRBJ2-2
TGTGCCAGCAGTACCACAGGTTACACCGGGGAGCTGTTTTTT
CASSTTGYTGELFF
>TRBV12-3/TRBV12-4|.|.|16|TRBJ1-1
TGTGCCAGCAGTTCCACCACCGGGACAAAGAACACTGAAGCTTTCTTT
CASSSTTGTKNTEAFF
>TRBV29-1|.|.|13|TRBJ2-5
TGCAGCGTTGTACCCCATAGTACAGAGACCCAGTACTTC
CSVVPHSTETQYF
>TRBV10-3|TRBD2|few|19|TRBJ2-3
TGTGCCATCAGTGGAGGGTCTGGACTAGCGGGAGATATCCCAGATACGCAGTATTTT
CAISGGSGLAGDIPDTQYF
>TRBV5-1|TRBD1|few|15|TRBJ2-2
TGCGCCAGCAGCGCCGGACAGGGGGCGACCGGGGAGCTGTTTTTT
CASSAGQGATGELFF